This passage covers 5 T cell receptor beta chains from one sample sequenced in a study of CD8 T cells in ankylosing spondylitis. A single record per CDR3 protein comes from TCRdb applying MiXCR to the 5' RACE reads. This sample yields some 150,000 distinct CDR3 sequences, of which more than 40% are seen a single time; roughly 15% belongs to the top ten. Source material: synovial fluid, either unsorted or a sorted T cell fraction (not recorded which). Receptors were obtained from a male donor with ankylosing spondylitis.

This chain uses TRBV20-1 with TRBJ2-7, with 8 bases matching TRBD2. The junction had 6 bases not matched to a gene; V was cut back by 1 base and J by 1 base. The CDR3 consists of 15 residues. Germline CDR1 DFQATT, CDR2 SNEGSKA (reference sequence). The CDR3, as DNA: TGCAGTGCTAGAGTCCCTAGCGGGCATTCCTACGAGCAGTACTTC. This gives the protein CSARVPSGHSYEQYF.

V is TRBV6-5 and J is TRBJ2-1, with 8 bases aligning to TRBD2. CDR1 MNHEY and CDR2 SVGAGI come from the germline V gene. The CDR3 runs to 16 residues. V shed 0 bases and J 3 bases; nucleotides not matched to a gene: 4. The CDR3 DNA reads TGTGCCAGCAGTTACTCGAGGGGACTAGTCTACAATGAGCAGTTCTTC. Translated, it gives CASSYSRGLVYNEQFF.

The V and J genes are TRBV12-3 or TRBV12-4 and TRBJ2-7; 7 bases are shared with TRBD2. Unmatched junction bases numbered 10, after V lost 5 bases and J lost 6 bases. This CDR3 region has 14 residues. CDR3 coding DNA: TGTGCCAGCAGTCCCGGGGAGGGCTCCAGCGAGCAGTACTTC. Amino acid sequence: CASSPGEGSSEQYF.

This chain links TRBV20-1 with TRBJ1-2; D is undetermined. Trimming removed 3 bases from V and 7 bases from J, with 9 bases in between. Germline lookup yields CDR1 DFQATT and CDR2 SNEGSKA (reference sequence). The CDR3 totals 11 residues. Here the CDR3 reads CSASLGRGYTF. The CDR3 DNA is TGCAGTGCTAGCTTGGGCCGTGGCTACACCTTC.

There are a few counts of this clonotype. This rearrangement joins TRBV4-3 to TRBJ2-1; 8 nucleotides align to TRBD2. CDR1 LGHNA and CDR2 YSLEER come from the germline V gene. This CDR3 contains 15 residues. V gave up 6 bases and J gave up 4 bases; unmatched junction bases: 8. Here the CDR3 DNA reads TGCGCCAGCAGAGCTCGGGGGGGCCTGTACAATGAGCAGTTCTTC. Its translation: CASRARGGLYNEQFF.